Listed here are 20 T cell receptor beta chains from one sample, sequenced in a study of neoadjuvant anti-PD-1 for oral cavity cancer. The table came from immunoSEQ multiplex PCR; TCRdb's copy has only in-frame clones and leaves some out. The sample gives some 7,000 clones, roughly 74% of which show up once; roughly 2.6% is in the top ten. Material: PBMCs, obtained before nivolumab (anti-PD-1) treatment. The receptors stem from a person between 40 and 80 years old with oral cavity squamous cell carcinoma.

The rearrangement links TRBV9 to TRBJ2-5, with 9 nucleotides matching TRBD2. CDR3 size: 15 residues. Per germline, CDR1 SGDLS and CDR2 YYNGEE. The V and J ends lost 0 bases and 5 bases, in that order; junction bases with no gene match: 5. In DNA form, the CDR3 reads TGTGCCAGCAGCGTAGTGCGGGGGGGCCTGGAGACCCAGTACTTC. Translating gives CASSVVRGGLETQYF.

This clone was detected a few times. The V gene is TRBV7-2, the J gene TRBJ1-5, with 9 bases aligning to TRBD1. Trimming cost V 0 bases and J 7 bases; bases outside gene matches: 4. There are 15 residues in the CDR3. The germline CDR1 and CDR2 sequences are SGHTA and FQGNSA. Written as DNA, the CDR3 is TGTGCCAGCAGCTTAGCCGGGACAGGGTTCCAGCCCCAGCATTTT. Translated: CASSLAGTGFQPQHF.

The genes are TRBV11-3 and TRBJ1-1, with D possibly being TRBD1 (5 bases). V shed 3 bases and J shed 3 bases, with 8 bases lying between them. The CDR3 spans 13 residues. Germline V gene lookup returns CDR1 SGHNT and CDR2 YENEEA. CDR3 amino acids: CASSFAQDTEAFF. Here the CDR3 DNA reads TGTGCCAGCAGCTTTGCACAGGACACTGAAGCTTTCTTT.

The chain employs TRBV5-8 and TRBJ1-5; D not resolved. Trimming took off 5 bases at V and 2 bases at J, with 17 bases between the two ends. Looked up from germline, CDR1 is SGHTS and CDR2 is YDEGEE. The CDR3 has 16 residues. For the CDR3, the DNA is TGTGCCAGCAGTTTAAGGGTAGGCAACGGCAATCAGCCCCAGCATTTT. It specifies CASSLRVGNGNQPQHF.

The rearrangement joins TRBV11-2 to TRBJ1-2, with D possibly matching TRBD1 (6 bases). The CDR3 extends over 16 amino acids. In germline, CDR1 is SGHAT, CDR2 FQNNGV. Trimming removed 5 bases from V and 4 bases from J, with 20 bases in between. CDR3 in DNA: TGTGCCAGCAGCCCGGAGGGGGACGCCTCTTTCTATGGCTACACCTTC. Protein: CASSPEGDASFYGYTF. The full variable domain, completed using reference TRBV11-2 and TRBJ1-2, is EAGVAQSPRYKIIEKRQSVAFWCNPISGHATLYWYQQILGQGPKLLIQFQNNGVVDDSQLPKDRFSAERLKGVDSTLKIQPAKLEDSAVYLCASSPEGDASFYGYTFGSGTRLTVV.

The gene calls are TRBV7-6 and TRBJ2-3; TRBD1 matches at 8 bases. The V segment lost 3 bases and the J segment 0 bases; nucleotides outside the gene matches: 11. CDR3 length: 18 amino acids. The germline V gene has CDR1 SGHVS and CDR2 FNYEAQ. The CDR3 nucleotides read TGTGCCAGCAGCTTTGGGCAGGGGGCAGGGGTTAGCACAGATACGCAGTATTTT. Translating it yields CASSFGQGAGVSTDTQYF.

This chain joins TRBV2 and TRBJ1-5; D gene ambiguous. There are 14 residues in the CDR3. Germline V gives CDR1 SNHLY, CDR2 FYNNEI. V lost 7 bases and J lost 1, with 11 bases in between. The CDR3 is CASTWARSNQPQHF. CDR3 coding DNA: TGTGCCAGCACTTGGGCCAGAAGCAATCAGCCCCAGCATTTT.

This sequence joins TRBV2 and TRBJ2-5; a weak D match, TRBD2 (7 bases). Between the trimmed V and J ends, which lost 6 bases and 6 bases, there was a span of 11 bases. CDR1 is SNHLY, CDR2 FYNNEI, per germline. The CDR3 totals 12 residues. The CDR3 coding sequence is TGTGCCAGCAGCGGGGGGCTTAAGACCCAGTACTTC. Translating gives CASSGGLKTQYF.

This chain links TRBV19 with TRBJ2-2, with D tentatively TRBD1 or TRBD2 (5 bases each). The V gene lost 3 bases and the J gene lost 4 bases, with 15 bases spanning the gap. The CDR3 sequence is 16 residues long. Looked up from germline, CDR1 is LNHDA and CDR2 is SQIVND (reference sequence). CDR3 coding DNA: TGTGCCAGTAGTATGCGAGTAGGGACCTCCACCGGGGAGCTGTTTTTT. This codes for CASSMRVGTSTGELFF.

The chain has TRBV5-1 and TRBJ2-3; D ambiguous. Trimming pared 0 bases from V and 4 bases from J, leaving 9 bases between. This CDR3 spans 14 amino acids. The V gene's germline CDR1 is SGHRS and CDR2 YFSETQ. The CDR3 loop reads CASSLDGSADTQYF. The CDR3 coding sequence is TGCGCCAGCAGCTTGGATGGTTCGGCAGATACGCAGTATTTT.

This clone was seen more than once but under ten times. The chain couples TRBV7-9 to TRBJ2-1; 13 bases align to TRBD2. J lost 7 bases, V lost 3 bases, and 9 bases had no gene match. This CDR3 has 17 amino acids. Germline assignment: CDR1 SEHNR and CDR2 FQNEAQ (reference sequence). As DNA, the CDR3 is TGTGCCAGCAGCTTTAGGACTAGCGGGGGTAAACGGAATGAGCAGTTCTTC. As protein: CASSFRTSGGKRNEQFF.

The genes are TRBV5-6 and TRBJ1-3, with 9 bases lining up with TRBD1. V dropped 4 bases and J dropped 1; count of bases not matched to a gene: 12. Germline-derived CDR1 and CDR2 are SGHDT and YYEEEE. This CDR3 has 18 residues. The DNA of the CDR3 is TGTGCCAGCAGCGGACAGACAGGGGGTCGAATTTCTGGAAACACCATATATTTT. This codes for CASSGQTGGRISGNTIYF.

V gene TRBV28 combines with J gene TRBJ1-5; TRBD1 is a possible D gene (5 bases). Between the trimmed V and J ends, which lost 5 bases and 3 bases, there was a span of 14 bases. Germline assignment: CDR1 MDHEN and CDR2 SYDVKM. This CDR3 comprises 15 residues. Here the CDR3 reads CASSPAGGPNQPQHF. The CDR3 DNA is TGTGCCAGCAGTCCGGCGGGGGGACCCAATCAGCCCCAGCATTTT. Supplemented by reference TRBV28 and TRBJ1-5, the full variable domain reads DVKVTQSSRYLVKRTGEKVFLECVQDMDHENMFWYRQDPGLGLRLIYFSYDVKMKEKGDIPEGYSVSREKKERFSLILESASTNQTSMYLCASSPAGGPNQPQHFGDGTRLSIL.

This rearrangement joins TRBV29-1 to TRBJ1-1, with 9 bases that match TRBD1. CDR3 length equals 13 residues. The germline V gene has CDR1 SQVTM and CDR2 ANQGSEA. V shed 6 bases, J shed 6 bases, and the junction held 8 bases outside the gene matches. CDR3 residues: CSVRRDRDAEAFF. The CDR3 bases are TGCAGCGTGCGCCGGGACAGGGACGCTGAAGCTTTCTTT.

The rearrangement links TRBV11-3 to TRBJ2-7, with a possible D match to TRBD2 (5 bases). Germline assignment: CDR1 SGHNT and CDR2 YENEEA. The CDR3 has 13 amino acids. Trimming cost V 4 bases and J 1 base, with 8 bases left between them. The CDR3 sequence: CASSYGLSYEQYF. The CDR3 DNA sequence: TGTGCCAGCAGCTACGGACTTTCCTACGAGCAGTACTTC.

This chain connects TRBV6-5 to TRBJ2-1, with TRBD1 as a possible D gene (6 bases). V lost 6 bases and J lost 10, with 10 bases in between. Per the germline V gene, CDR1 is MNHEY and CDR2 is SVGAGI. This CDR3 is built from 11 residues. The CDR3 here is CASRTGFEQFF. The CDR3 DNA reads TGTGCCAGCAGGACAGGTTTCGAGCAGTTCTTC.

This clone was seen just once. V gene TRBV14 combines with J gene TRBJ1-6, with TRBD1 matching 9 bases. The CDR3 sequence is 16 residues long. Germline loops: CDR1 SGHDN, CDR2 FVKESK. The junction had 10 bases not matched to a gene; V was cut back by 5 bases and J by 8 bases. CDR3 sequence reads: CASSSDRGLGYSPLHF. The CDR3 nucleotides are TGTGCCAGCAGCTCGGACAGGGGACTGGGGTATTCACCCCTCCACTTT. Variable domain in full (rest from reference TRBV14 and TRBJ1-6): EAGVTQFPSHSVIEKGQTVTLRCDPISGHDNLYWYRRVMGKEIKFLLHFVKESKQDESGMPNNRFLAERTGGTYSTLKVQPAELEDSGVYFCASSSDRGLGYSPLHFGNGTRLTVT.

This chain links TRBV29-1 with TRBJ2-7, with D possibly being TRBD1 or TRBD2 (5 bases each). This CDR3 comprises 13 residues. The germline CDR1 and CDR2 sequences are SQVTM and ANQGSEA. V lost 4 bases and J lost 0, with 10 bases in between. CDR3 region: CSVAGAPSYEQYF. The CDR3 DNA reads as TGCAGCGTTGCCGGGGCCCCCTCCTACGAGCAGTACTTC.

For the CDR3, the DNA is TGCGCCAGCAGCCAAGATTTCGCTAGCGGGAGCCAAGAGACCCAGTACTTC. This sequence encodes CASSQDFASGSQETQYF. This rearrangement joins TRBV4-1 to TRBJ2-5; 10 nucleotides line up with TRBD2. In germline, CDR1 is MGHRA, CDR2 YSYEKL. The CDR3 length is 17 residues. The V segment lost 0 bases and the J segment 1 base; nucleotides outside the gene matches: 5.

The V gene is TRBV6-6, the J gene TRBJ1-5; perhaps TRBD1 as D (5 bases). The CDR3 extends over 12 amino acids. CDR1 is MNHNY and CDR2 is SVGAGI in the germline V gene (reference sequence). Trimming took off 6 bases at V and 3 bases at J, with 6 bases between the two ends. The CDR3 region is CASRQVNQPQHF. CDR3 bases: TGTGCCAGCAGACAGGTCAATCAGCCCCAGCATTTT.